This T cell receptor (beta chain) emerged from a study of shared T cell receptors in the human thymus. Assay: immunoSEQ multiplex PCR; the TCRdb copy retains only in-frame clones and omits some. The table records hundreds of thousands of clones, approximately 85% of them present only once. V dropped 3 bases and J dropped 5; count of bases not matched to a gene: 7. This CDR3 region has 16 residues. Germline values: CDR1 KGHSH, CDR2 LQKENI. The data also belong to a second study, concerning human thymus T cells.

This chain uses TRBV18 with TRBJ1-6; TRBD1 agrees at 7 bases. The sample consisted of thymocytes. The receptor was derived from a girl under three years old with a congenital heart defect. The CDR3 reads CASSPEGTVHNSPLHF. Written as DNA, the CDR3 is TGTGCCAGCTCACCCGAAGGGACAGTCCATAATTCACCCCTCCACTTT.